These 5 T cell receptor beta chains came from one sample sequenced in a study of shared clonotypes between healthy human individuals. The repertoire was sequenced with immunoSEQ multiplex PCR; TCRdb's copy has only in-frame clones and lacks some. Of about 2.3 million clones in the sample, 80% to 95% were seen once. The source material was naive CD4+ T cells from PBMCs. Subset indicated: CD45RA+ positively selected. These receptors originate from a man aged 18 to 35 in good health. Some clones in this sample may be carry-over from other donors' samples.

As DNA, the CDR3 is TGTGCCAGTAGTATACTGGGTGGTGGCTACACCTTC. Its protein is CASSILGGGYTF. The chain links TRBV19 to TRBJ1-2; D not resolved. Germline CDR1 is LNHDA and CDR2 is SQIVND (reference sequence). This CDR3 comprises 12 residues. Deletions cut 2 bases from V and 7 bases from J, with 8 bases between.

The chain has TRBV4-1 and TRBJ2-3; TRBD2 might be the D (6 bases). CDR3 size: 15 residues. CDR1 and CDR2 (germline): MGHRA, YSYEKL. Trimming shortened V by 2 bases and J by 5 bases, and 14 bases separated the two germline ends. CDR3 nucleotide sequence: TGCGCCAGCAGCCAACCGCGGGACCGGGGAGATACGCAGTATTTT. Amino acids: CASSQPRDRGDTQYF.

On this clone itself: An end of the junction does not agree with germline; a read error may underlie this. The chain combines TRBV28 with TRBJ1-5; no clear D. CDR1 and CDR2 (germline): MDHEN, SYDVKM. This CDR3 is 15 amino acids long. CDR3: CASTLGIYSNQPQHF. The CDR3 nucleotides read TGTGCCAGCACTTTAGGGATTTATAGCAATCAGCCCCAGCATTTT. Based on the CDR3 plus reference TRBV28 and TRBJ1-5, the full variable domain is DVKVTQSSRYLVKRTGEKVFLECVQDMDHENMFWYRQDPGLGLRLIYFSYDVKMKEKGDIPEGYSVSREKKERFSLILESASTNQTSMYLCASTLGIYSNQPQHFGDGTRLSIL.

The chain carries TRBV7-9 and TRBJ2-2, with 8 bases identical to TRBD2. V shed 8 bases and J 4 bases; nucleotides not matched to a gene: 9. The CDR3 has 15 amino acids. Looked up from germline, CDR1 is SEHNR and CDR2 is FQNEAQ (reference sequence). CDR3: CASQFAGRATGELFF. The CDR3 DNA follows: TGTGCCAGCCAATTCGCCGGGAGGGCCACCGGGGAGCTGTTTTTT.

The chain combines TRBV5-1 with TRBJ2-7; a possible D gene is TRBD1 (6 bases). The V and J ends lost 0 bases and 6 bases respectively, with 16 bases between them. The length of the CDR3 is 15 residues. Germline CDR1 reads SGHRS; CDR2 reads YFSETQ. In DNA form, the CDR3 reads TGCGCCAGCAGCTTGGCTACAGGGAGAATGTCCGAGCAGTACTTC. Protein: CASSLATGRMSEQYF. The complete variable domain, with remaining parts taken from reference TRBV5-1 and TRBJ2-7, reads KAGVTQTPRYLIKTRGQQVTLSCSPISGHRSVSWYQQTPGQGLQFLFEYFSETQRNKGNFPGRFSGRQFSNSRSEMNVSTLELGDSALYLCASSLATGRMSEQYFGPGTRLTVT.